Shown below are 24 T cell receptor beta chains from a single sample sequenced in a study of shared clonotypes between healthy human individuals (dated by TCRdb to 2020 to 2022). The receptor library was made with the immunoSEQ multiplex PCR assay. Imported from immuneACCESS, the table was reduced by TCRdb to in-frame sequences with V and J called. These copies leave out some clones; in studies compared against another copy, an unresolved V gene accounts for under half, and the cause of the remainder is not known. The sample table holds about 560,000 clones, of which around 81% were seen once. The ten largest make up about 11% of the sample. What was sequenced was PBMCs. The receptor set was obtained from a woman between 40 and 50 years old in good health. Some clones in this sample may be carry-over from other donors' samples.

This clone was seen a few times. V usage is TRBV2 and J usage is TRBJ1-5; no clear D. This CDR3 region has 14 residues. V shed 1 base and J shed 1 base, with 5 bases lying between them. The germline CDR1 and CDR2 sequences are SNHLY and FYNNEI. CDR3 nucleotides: TGTGCCAGCAGTGAAGTGAGGAGCAATCAGCCCCAGCATTTT. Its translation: CASSEVRSNQPQHF.

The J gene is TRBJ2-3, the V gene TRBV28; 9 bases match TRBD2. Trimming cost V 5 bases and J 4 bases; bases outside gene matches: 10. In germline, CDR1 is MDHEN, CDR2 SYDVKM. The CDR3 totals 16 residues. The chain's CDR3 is CASSTPGLALADTQYF. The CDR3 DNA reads TGTGCCAGCAGTACCCCGGGACTAGCTCTCGCAGATACGCAGTATTTT.

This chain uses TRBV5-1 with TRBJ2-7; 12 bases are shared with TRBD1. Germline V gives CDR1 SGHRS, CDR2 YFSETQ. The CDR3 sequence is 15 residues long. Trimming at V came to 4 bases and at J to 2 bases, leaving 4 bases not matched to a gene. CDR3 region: CASSAGTGGPYEQYF. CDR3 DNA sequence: TGCGCCAGCAGCGCAGGGACAGGGGGCCCCTACGAGCAGTACTTC.

The CDR3 region has the DNA TGTGCCAGCAGCTTACCCCGGTCAGGGGGTGAAGTGGCCACTGAAGCTTTCTTT. This encodes CASSLPRSGGEVATEAFF. The chain links TRBV11-3 to TRBJ1-1; 7 bases are a match to TRBD1. Germline V gene data show CDR1 as SGHNT and CDR2 as YENEEA. The V and J ends lost 2 bases and 4 bases, in that order; junction bases with no gene match: 16. This CDR3 is built from 18 residues.

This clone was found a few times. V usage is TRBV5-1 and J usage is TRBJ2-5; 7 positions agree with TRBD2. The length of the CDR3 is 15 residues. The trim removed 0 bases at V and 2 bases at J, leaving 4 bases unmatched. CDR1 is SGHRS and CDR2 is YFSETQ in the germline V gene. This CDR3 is CASSLVAGVQETQYF. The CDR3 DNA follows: TGCGCCAGCAGCTTGGTAGCGGGCGTACAAGAGACCCAGTACTTC.

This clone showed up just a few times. In DNA form, the CDR3 reads TGTGCCTGGAGTGCCCCACAGGGGGCCTTCTACGAGCAGTACTTC. Translating gives CAWSAPQGAFYEQYF. The chain carries TRBV30 and TRBJ2-7, with 9 bases identical to TRBD1. Germline CDR1 and CDR2: GTSNPN and SVGIG (reference sequence). The CDR3 runs to 15 residues. Trimming cost V 1 base and J 3 bases; bases outside gene matches: 7.

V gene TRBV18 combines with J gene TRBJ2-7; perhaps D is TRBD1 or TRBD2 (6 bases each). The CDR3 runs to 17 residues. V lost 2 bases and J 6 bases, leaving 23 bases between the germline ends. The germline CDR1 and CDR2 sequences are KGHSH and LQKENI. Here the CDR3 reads CASSPLGLAIKGGEQYF. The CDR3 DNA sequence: TGTGCCAGCTCACCATTGGGCCTAGCGATCAAAGGGGGCGAGCAGTACTTC.

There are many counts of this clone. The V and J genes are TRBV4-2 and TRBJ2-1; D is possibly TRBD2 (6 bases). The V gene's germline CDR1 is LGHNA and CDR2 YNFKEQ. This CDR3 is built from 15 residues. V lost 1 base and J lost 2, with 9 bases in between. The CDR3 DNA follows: TGTGCCAGCAGCCAAGCGGGCGGGGCCTACAATGAGCAGTTCTTC. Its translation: CASSQAGGAYNEQFF.

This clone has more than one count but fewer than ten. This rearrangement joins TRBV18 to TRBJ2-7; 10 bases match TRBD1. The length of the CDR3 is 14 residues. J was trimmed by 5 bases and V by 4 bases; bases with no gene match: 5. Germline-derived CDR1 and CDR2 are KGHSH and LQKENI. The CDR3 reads CASSLRQGANEQYF. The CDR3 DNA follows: TGTGCCAGCTCACTCCGACAGGGGGCAAACGAGCAGTACTTC.

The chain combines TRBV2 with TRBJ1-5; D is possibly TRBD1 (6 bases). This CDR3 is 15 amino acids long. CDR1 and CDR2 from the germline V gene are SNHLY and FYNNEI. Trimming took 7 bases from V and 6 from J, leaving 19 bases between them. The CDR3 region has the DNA TGTGCCAGCACCGCCCAGGGGCGTGCAATTCAGCCCCAGCATTTT. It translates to CASTAQGRAIQPQHF.

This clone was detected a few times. The CDR3 here is CASSPGTRGYNEQFF. CDR3 nucleotide sequence: TGTGCCAGCAGCCCCGGGACCCGCGGGTACAATGAGCAGTTCTTC. The J gene is TRBJ2-1, the V gene TRBV4-2; D could derive from TRBD1 or TRBD2 (5 bases each). The CDR3 contains 15 residues. Trimming stripped 4 bases from V and 4 bases from J, with 14 bases between. Per the germline V gene, CDR1 is LGHNA and CDR2 is YNFKEQ.

CDR3 loop: CASSSRDRGGEQYF. In DNA form, the CDR3 reads TGTGCCAGCAGCTCCCGGGACAGGGGCGGGGAGCAGTACTTC. The chain links TRBV13 to TRBJ2-7; 10 bases match TRBD1. V lost 4 bases to trimming and J lost 7 bases; unmatched junction nucleotides: 7. Looked up from germline, CDR1 is PRHDT and CDR2 is FYEKMQ (reference sequence). This CDR3 spans 14 amino acids.

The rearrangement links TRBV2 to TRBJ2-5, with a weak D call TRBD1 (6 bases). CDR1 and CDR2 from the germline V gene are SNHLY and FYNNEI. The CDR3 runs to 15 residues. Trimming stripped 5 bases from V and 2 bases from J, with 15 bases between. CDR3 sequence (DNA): TGTGCCAGCAGTTATCGACAGGCTATTCAAGAGACCCAGTACTTC. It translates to CASSYRQAIQETQYF.

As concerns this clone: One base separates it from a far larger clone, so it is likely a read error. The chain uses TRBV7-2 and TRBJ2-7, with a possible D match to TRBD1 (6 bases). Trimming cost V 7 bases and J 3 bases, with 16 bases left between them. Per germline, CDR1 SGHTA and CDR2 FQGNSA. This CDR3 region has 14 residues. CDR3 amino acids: CASNPRDTNYEQYF. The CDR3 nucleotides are TGTGCCAGCAACCCACGGGACACAAACTACGAGCAGTACTTC.

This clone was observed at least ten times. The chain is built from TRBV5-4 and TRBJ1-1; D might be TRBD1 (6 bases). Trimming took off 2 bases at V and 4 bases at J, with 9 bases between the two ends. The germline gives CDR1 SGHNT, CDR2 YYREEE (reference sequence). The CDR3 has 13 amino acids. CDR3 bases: TGTGCCAGCAGCTTCGCACAGGGCACTGAAGCTTTCTTT. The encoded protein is CASSFAQGTEAFF.

CDR3: CASSPALDLYEQYF. The CDR3 nucleotides are TGTGCCAGCAGCCCGGCTCTGGATCTCTACGAGCAGTACTTC. The chain uses TRBV14 and TRBJ2-7, with D hard to call. This CDR3 has 14 amino acids. Per germline, CDR1 SGHDN and CDR2 FVKESK. The ends were cut back, 4 bases at V and 3 bases at J, with 13 bases in the middle.

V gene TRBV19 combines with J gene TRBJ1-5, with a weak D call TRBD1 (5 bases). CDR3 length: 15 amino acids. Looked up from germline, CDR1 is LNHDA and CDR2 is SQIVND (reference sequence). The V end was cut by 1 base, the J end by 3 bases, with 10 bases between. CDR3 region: CASSIGGAYNQPQHF. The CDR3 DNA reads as TGTGCCAGTAGTATAGGAGGGGCCTACAATCAGCCCCAGCATTTT.

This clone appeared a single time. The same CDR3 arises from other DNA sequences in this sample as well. CDR3 residues: CASSLVLGNEQFF. The DNA of the CDR3 is TGTGCCAGCAGCTTAGTTCTGGGCAATGAGCAGTTCTTC. The V call is TRBV7-8, the J call TRBJ2-1; no clear D gene. With 1 base removed from V and 6 bases from J, the gap between germline ends came to 7 bases. CDR3 size: 13 residues. Germline CDR1 reads SGHVS; CDR2 reads FQNEAQ.

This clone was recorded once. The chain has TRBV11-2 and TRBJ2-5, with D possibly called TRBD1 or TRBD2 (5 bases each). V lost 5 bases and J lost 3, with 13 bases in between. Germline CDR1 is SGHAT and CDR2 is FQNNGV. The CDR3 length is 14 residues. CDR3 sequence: CASSRAGGKETQYF. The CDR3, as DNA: TGTGCCAGCAGCCGAGCTGGGGGAAAAGAGACCCAGTACTTC.

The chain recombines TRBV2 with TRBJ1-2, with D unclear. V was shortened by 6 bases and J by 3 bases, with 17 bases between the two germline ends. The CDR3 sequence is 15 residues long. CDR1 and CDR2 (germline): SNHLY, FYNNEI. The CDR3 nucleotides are TGTGCCAGCAGATCTCCCGGAGGGTTCCACTATGGCTACACCTTC. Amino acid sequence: CASRSPGGFHYGYTF.

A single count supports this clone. CDR3 DNA sequence: TGTGCCAGCTCACTTCTTGCGGGAGGGTCGAATCCAAACGAGCAGTACTTC. Translated: CASSLLAGGSNPNEQYF. The chain is built from TRBV18 and TRBJ2-7, with TRBD2 identical over 9 bases. The V gene's germline CDR1 is KGHSH and CDR2 LQKENI. Trimming cost V 4 bases and J 5 bases; bases outside gene matches: 15. The CDR3 length is 17 residues.

This CDR3 reads CASSYSGGEDSPLHF. Here the CDR3 DNA reads TGTGCCAGCAGTTACTCGGGTGGGGAGGATTCACCCCTCCACTTT. V usage is TRBV6-5 and J usage is TRBJ1-6; no firm D call. The V end lost 0 bases, the J end lost 8 bases, and 11 bases lay between the germline ends. The CDR3 covers 15 residues. Germline V gives CDR1 MNHEY, CDR2 SVGAGI.

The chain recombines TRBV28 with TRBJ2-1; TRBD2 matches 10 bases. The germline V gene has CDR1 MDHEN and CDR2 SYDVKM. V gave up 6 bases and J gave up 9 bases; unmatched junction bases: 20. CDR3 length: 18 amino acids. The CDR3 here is CASRANNVGLAKGSEQFF. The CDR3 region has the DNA TGTGCCAGCAGGGCAAATAATGTGGGACTAGCGAAAGGTAGTGAGCAGTTCTTC.

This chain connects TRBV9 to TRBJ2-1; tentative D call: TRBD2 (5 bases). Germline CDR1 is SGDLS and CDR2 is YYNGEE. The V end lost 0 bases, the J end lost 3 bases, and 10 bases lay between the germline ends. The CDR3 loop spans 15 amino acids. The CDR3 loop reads CASSVEADYYNEQFF. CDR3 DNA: TGTGCCAGCAGCGTAGAAGCCGACTACTACAATGAGCAGTTCTTC.